The table lists the clone carrying this T cell receptor (beta chain) with a few counts. The data were taken from a study of control samples from healthy donors and cancer patients. This CDR3 contains 17 residues. After removal of 4 bases from V and 6 bases from J, the junction contained 10 bases not matched to a gene. The germline V gene has CDR1 MDHEN and CDR2 SYDVKM. TCRdb's table, derived via immunoSEQ multiplex PCR, lists solely in-frame clones and lacks some. The sample contains 150,000 to 200,000 clones, over 85% of which appear only once. Input material: blood. V and J are TRBV28 and TRBJ2-2; 11 positions agree with TRBD2. The TCR originated in a man younger than 40 in good health. The CDR3 protein is CASSSWGLAGGPGELFF. The CDR3 DNA follows: TGTGCCAGCAGTTCTTGGGGTCTAGCGGGAGGTCCCGGGGAGCTGTTTTTT.